The rows below give T cell receptor beta chains drawn from one sample of a study of blood T cell repertoires in COVID-19. Produced via immunoSEQ multiplex PCR; TCRdb's table is partial and in-frame only. Among about 50,000 clones listed, about 86% were seen once. Input material: peripheral blood. These receptors were taken from a woman aged 80 or older with acute or convalescent COVID-19. Both conserved end residues are part of each CDR3. The order of the fields is clone size, V gene, J gene, D gene, CDR3 protein, CDR3 DNA. D genes are given only for firm matches. A row's size may be missing; if present it is once, few, many or a size class.

abundance: once
v_gene: TRBV19
j_gene: TRBJ1-6
d_gene: TRBD1
CDR3aa: CASSISPGTGFFDNSPLHF
CDR3nt: TGTGCCAGTAGTATTTCCCCCGGGACAGGGTTTTTCGACAATTCACCCCTCCACTTT

abundance: NA
v_gene: TRBV12-3/TRBV12-4
j_gene: TRBJ2-5
d_gene: TRBD1
CDR3aa: CASRMTGGETQYF
CDR3nt: TGTGCCAGCAGGATGACAGGGGGAGAGACCCAGTACTTC

abundance: NA
v_gene: TRBV6-5
j_gene: TRBJ1-6
d_gene: TRBD1
CDR3aa: CASSKTTGLNSPLHF
CDR3nt: TGTGCCAGCAGTAAGACGACAGGGTTGAATTCACCCCTCCACTTT

abundance: NA
v_gene: TRBV7-6
j_gene: TRBJ2-1
d_gene: TRBD1
CDR3aa: CASSLVRTGLVNEQFF
CDR3nt: TGTGCCAGCAGCTTAGTCAGGACAGGGTTGGTCAATGAGCAGTTCTTC

abundance: NA
v_gene: TRBV6-4
j_gene: TRBJ1-1
d_gene: NA
CDR3aa: CASRADLNTEAFF
CDR3nt: TGTGCCAGCAGGGCAGATCTGAACACTGAAGCTTTCTTT

abundance: NA
v_gene: TRBV19
j_gene: TRBJ1-2
d_gene: NA
CDR3aa: CASSRETGTNYGYTF
CDR3nt: TGTGCCAGTAGTAGGGAGACCGGTACTAACTATGGCTACACCTTC

abundance: NA
v_gene: TRBV27
j_gene: TRBJ2-7
d_gene: TRBD1
CDR3aa: CASRPTGVPSYEQYF
CDR3nt: TGTGCCAGCAGACCGACAGGGGTTCCTTCCTACGAGCAGTACTTC

abundance: NA
v_gene: TRBV11-2
j_gene: TRBJ2-3
d_gene: TRBD2
CDR3aa: CASKGGGAHTQYF
CDR3nt: TGTGCCAGCAAAGGCGGGGGGGCTCATACGCAGTATTTT

abundance: NA
v_gene: TRBV7-8
j_gene: TRBJ1-5
d_gene: NA
CDR3aa: CASSLGGQGNQPQHF
CDR3nt: TGTGCCAGCAGCTTAGGTGGGCAGGGGAATCAGCCCCAGCATTTT

abundance: NA
v_gene: TRBV7-9
j_gene: TRBJ2-7
d_gene: NA
CDR3aa: CASSETGYEQYF
CDR3nt: TGTGCCAGCAGCGAAACAGGGTACGAGCAGTACTTC

abundance: NA
v_gene: TRBV7-2
j_gene: TRBJ1-4
d_gene: NA
CDR3aa: CASSRRTEKLFF
CDR3nt: TGTGCCAGCAGCCGGAGGACGGAAAAACTGTTTTTT

abundance: NA
v_gene: TRBV6-2/TRBV6-3
j_gene: TRBJ1-1
d_gene: NA
CDR3aa: CASSSGFYTEAFF
CDR3nt: TGTGCCAGCAGTTCAGGGTTTTACACTGAAGCTTTCTTT

abundance: NA
v_gene: TRBV19
j_gene: TRBJ1-6
d_gene: NA
CDR3aa: CASEIPGNSPLHF
CDR3nt: TGTGCCAGTGAAATACCCGGGAATTCACCCCTCCACTTT

abundance: once
v_gene: TRBV5-1
j_gene: TRBJ1-6
d_gene: NA
CDR3aa: CASSLTFNSPLHF
CDR3nt: TGCGCCAGCAGCTTGACATTCAATTCACCCCTCCACTTT

abundance: NA
v_gene: TRBV20-1
j_gene: TRBJ2-5
d_gene: NA
CDR3aa: CSASTGTQETQYF
CDR3nt: TGCAGTGCTAGTACCGGGACACAAGAGACCCAGTACTTC

abundance: NA
v_gene: TRBV6-2/TRBV6-3
j_gene: TRBJ1-1
d_gene: NA
CDR3aa: CASSYSVRGGSTEAFF
CDR3nt: TGTGCCAGCAGTTACTCGGTTCGGGGAGGGAGCACTGAAGCTTTCTTT

abundance: NA
v_gene: TRBV2
j_gene: TRBJ2-1
d_gene: NA
CDR3aa: CASTNYNEQFF
CDR3nt: TGTGCCAGCACCAATTACAATGAGCAGTTCTTC

abundance: NA
v_gene: TRBV25-1
j_gene: TRBJ2-3
d_gene: TRBD1
CDR3aa: CASQGQGVKDTQYF
CDR3nt: TGTGCCAGCCAAGGACAGGGGGTGAAAGATACGCAGTATTTT

abundance: NA
v_gene: TRBV6-1
j_gene: TRBJ2-7
d_gene: NA
CDR3aa: CASSELSGGTYEQYF
CDR3nt: TGTGCCAGCAGTGAACTGTCAGGGGGGACCTACGAGCAGTACTTC

abundance: NA
v_gene: TRBV6-5
j_gene: TRBJ1-1
d_gene: NA
CDR3aa: CASSYYSGLSRAFF
CDR3nt: TGTGCCAGCAGTTACTACTCAGGCCTAAGTCGAGCTTTCTTT

abundance: NA
v_gene: TRBV3-1/TRBV3-2
j_gene: TRBJ2-2
d_gene: TRBD2
CDR3aa: CASSRTTSGGVTGELFF
CDR3nt: TGTGCCAGCAGCAGAACGACTAGCGGGGGGGTCACCGGGGAGCTGTTTTTT

abundance: NA
v_gene: TRBV4-1
j_gene: TRBJ2-7
d_gene: TRBD2
CDR3aa: CASSQELAGHSYEQYF
CDR3nt: TGCGCCAGCAGCCAAGAACTAGCGGGTCACTCCTACGAGCAGTACTTC

abundance: NA
v_gene: TRBV2
j_gene: TRBJ2-5
d_gene: NA
CDR3aa: CASTPEPGRETQYF
CDR3nt: TGTGCCAGCACCCCAGAGCCAGGGCGAGAGACCCAGTACTTC

abundance: NA
v_gene: TRBV30
j_gene: TRBJ1-3
d_gene: NA
CDR3aa: CAWVPSTAPSGNTIYF
CDR3nt: TGTGCCTGGGTCCCCTCGACAGCACCGAGTGGAAACACCATATATTTT

abundance: NA
v_gene: TRBV6-5
j_gene: TRBJ2-1
d_gene: NA
CDR3aa: CASSYYLGSSYNEQFF
CDR3nt: TGTGCCAGCAGTTACTATTTAGGGAGCTCCTACAATGAGCAGTTCTTC

abundance: NA
v_gene: TRBV7-6
j_gene: TRBJ2-7
d_gene: TRBD2
CDR3aa: CASSNPSGNEQYF
CDR3nt: TGTGCCAGCAGTAACCCTAGCGGGAACGAGCAGTACTTC

abundance: NA
v_gene: TRBV15
j_gene: TRBJ2-3
d_gene: TRBD2
CDR3aa: CATSRDAGGQDTQYF
CDR3nt: TGTGCCACCAGCAGGGACGCGGGGGGGCAAGATACGCAGTATTTT

abundance: once
v_gene: TRBV2
j_gene: TRBJ1-6
d_gene: NA
CDR3aa: CASSAQGGNSPLHF
CDR3nt: TGTGCCAGCAGTGCACAGGGCGGTAATTCACCCCTCCACTTT

abundance: few
v_gene: TRBV4-1
j_gene: TRBJ1-3
d_gene: NA
CDR3aa: CASSQEERGPQDTIYF
CDR3nt: TGCGCCAGCAGCCAAGAAGAAAGGGGCCCGCAGGACACCATATATTTT

abundance: NA
v_gene: TRBV11-3
j_gene: TRBJ2-1
d_gene: TRBD2
CDR3aa: CASSLEGTSGNEQFF
CDR3nt: TGTGCCAGCAGCTTAGAGGGGACTAGCGGCAATGAGCAGTTCTTC

abundance: NA
v_gene: TRBV6-2/TRBV6-3
j_gene: TRBJ2-3
d_gene: TRBD2
CDR3aa: CASSPGLARASTDTQYF
CDR3nt: TGTGCCAGCAGTCCGGGACTAGCACGAGCTAGCACAGATACGCAGTATTTT

abundance: NA
v_gene: TRBV2
j_gene: TRBJ1-1
d_gene: NA
CDR3aa: CASSGFMNTEAFF
CDR3nt: TGTGCCAGCAGCGGGTTCATGAACACTGAAGCTTTCTTT

abundance: NA
v_gene: TRBV7-2
j_gene: TRBJ1-2
d_gene: NA
CDR3aa: CASSPDSGWNYGYTF
CDR3nt: TGTGCCAGCAGCCCAGACTCCGGGTGGAACTATGGCTACACCTTC

abundance: NA
v_gene: TRBV4-2
j_gene: TRBJ1-2
d_gene: TRBD1
CDR3aa: CASSQAGTGSGYGYTF
CDR3nt: TGTGCCAGCAGCCAAGCGGGGACAGGTTCGGGCTATGGCTACACCTTC

abundance: NA
v_gene: TRBV11-2
j_gene: TRBJ2-1
d_gene: TRBD2
CDR3aa: CASSFQRGGANEQFF
CDR3nt: TGTGCCAGCAGCTTCCAGCGGGGGGGTGCCAATGAGCAGTTCTTC

abundance: NA
v_gene: TRBV5-4
j_gene: TRBJ1-2
d_gene: NA
CDR3aa: CASSLRTPLNYGYTF
CDR3nt: TGTGCCAGCAGCCTTCGGACACCTCTCAACTATGGCTACACCTTC

abundance: NA
v_gene: TRBV3-1/TRBV3-2
j_gene: TRBJ2-4
d_gene: TRBD1
CDR3aa: CASSQDRQGIAKNIQYF
CDR3nt: TGTGCCAGCAGCCAAGATAGACAGGGGATAGCCAAAAACATTCAGTACTTC

abundance: NA
v_gene: TRBV12-3/TRBV12-4
j_gene: TRBJ1-5
d_gene: NA
CDR3aa: CASSLGRAQHF
CDR3nt: TGTGCCAGCAGTTTAGGAAGAGCCCAGCATTTT

abundance: NA
v_gene: TRBV11-3
j_gene: TRBJ1-1
d_gene: TRBD1
CDR3aa: CASSLGQGSEAFF
CDR3nt: TGTGCCAGCAGCTTAGGACAGGGGTCTGAAGCTTTCTTT

abundance: NA
v_gene: TRBV3-1/TRBV3-2
j_gene: TRBJ1-5
d_gene: NA
CDR3aa: CASSPPGLGPQHF
CDR3nt: TGTGCCAGCAGCCCCCCGGGGTTGGGGCCCCAGCATTTT

abundance: NA
v_gene: TRBV2
j_gene: TRBJ2-5
d_gene: TRBD2
CDR3aa: CASKVAGGLGTQYF
CDR3nt: TGTGCCAGCAAGGTAGCGGGGGGTCTGGGGACCCAGTACTTC

abundance: NA
v_gene: TRBV7-8
j_gene: TRBJ1-1
d_gene: NA
CDR3aa: CASSLLLMGPRVSTTEAFF
CDR3nt: TGTGCCAGCAGCTTGTTATTAATGGGGCCACGGGTTTCTACGACTGAAGCTTTCTTT

abundance: NA
v_gene: TRBV6-1
j_gene: TRBJ2-5
d_gene: TRBD1
CDR3aa: CASSEKGAQETQYF
CDR3nt: TGTGCCAGCAGTGAAAAGGGGGCCCAAGAGACCCAGTACTTC

abundance: NA
v_gene: TRBV7-9
j_gene: TRBJ1-1
d_gene: NA
CDR3aa: CASSSRGDNTEAFF
CDR3nt: TGTGCCAGCAGCTCGCGGGGCGATAACACTGAAGCTTTCTTT

abundance: once
v_gene: TRBV6-5
j_gene: TRBJ2-2
d_gene: TRBD1
CDR3aa: CASSRQGATTGELFF
CDR3nt: TGTGCCAGCAGTCGACAGGGGGCGACCACCGGGGAGCTGTTTTTT

abundance: NA
v_gene: TRBV30
j_gene: TRBJ1-3
d_gene: TRBD1
CDR3aa: CAWSAPGQGGSGNTIYF
CDR3nt: TGTGCCTGGAGTGCGCCGGGACAGGGAGGCTCTGGAAACACCATATATTTT

abundance: NA
v_gene: TRBV16
j_gene: TRBJ1-6
d_gene: TRBD1
CDR3aa: CASRPSDRGNSPLHF
CDR3nt: TGTGCCAGCAGACCTTCTGACAGGGGAAATTCACCCCTCCACTTT